Shown below are 13 T cell receptor beta chains from a single sample sequenced in a study of neoadjuvant nivolumab and ipilimumab in lung cancer. Repertoires were generated with immunoSEQ multiplex PCR, while TCRdb's copy carries only in-frame clones and drops some. Among 25,000 to 30,000 clones listed, 70% to 80% were seen once. The source material was tumor tissue, sampled after neoadjuvant nivolumab, alone or with ipilimumab, at or shortly before surgery. All receptors derive from an adult with non-small cell lung cancer.

This chain connects TRBV11-2 to TRBJ1-2; the match to TRBD1 covers 8 bases. The CDR3 totals 15 residues. The V gene's germline CDR1 is SGHAT and CDR2 FQNNGV. V was clipped by 1 base and J by 4 bases; unmatched bases: 5. The CDR3 is CASSLGGTGGYGYTF. CDR3 nucleotide sequence: TGTGCCAGCAGCTTAGGAGGGACAGGCGGCTATGGCTACACCTTC. The complete variable domain, with remaining parts taken from reference TRBV11-2 and TRBJ1-2, reads EAGVAQSPRYKIIEKRQSVAFWCNPISGHATLYWYQQILGQGPKLLIQFQNNGVVDDSQLPKDRFSAERLKGVDSTLKIQPAKLEDSAVYLCASSLGGTGGYGYTFGSGTRLTVV.

J is TRBJ1-1 and V is TRBV18; 7 bases fit TRBD1. Trimming removed 2 bases from V and 1 base from J; junction bases left unmatched: 7. CDR1 KGHSH and CDR2 LQKENI come from the germline V gene. The CDR3 loop spans 16 amino acids. For the CDR3, the DNA is TGTGCCAGCTCACCAAGGGGGCGCGGGGCGAACACTGAAGCTTTCTTT. Translation: CASSPRGRGANTEAFF.

J is TRBJ1-3 and V is TRBV29-1; no firm D call. This CDR3 has 12 residues. Germline V gene data show CDR1 as SQVTM and CDR2 as ANQGSEA. The V and J ends lost 6 bases and 0 bases respectively, with 6 bases between them. The DNA of the CDR3 is TGCAGCGTCTCGAGCTCTGGAAACACCATATATTTT. Its protein product is CSVSSSGNTIYF.

The chain links TRBV5-8 to TRBJ2-1, with 7 bases fitting TRBD1. Losses at the gene ends were 0 bases for V and 7 bases for J; bases not matched to a gene: 10. CDR3 length equals 16 residues. Looked up from germline, CDR1 is SGHTS and CDR2 is YDEGEE. The CDR3 protein is CASSLGTLNRGNEQFF. The CDR3 DNA reads TGTGCCAGCAGCTTGGGGACCTTAAACAGGGGAAATGAGCAGTTCTTC.

The chain is built from TRBV11-1 and TRBJ2-7, with 10 nucleotides matching TRBD1. Germline loops: CDR1 SGHAT, CDR2 FQDESV (reference sequence). The CDR3 loop spans 14 amino acids. Unmatched junction bases numbered 1, after V lost 3 bases and J lost 2 bases. The CDR3 bases are TGTGCCAGCAGCTTGGGACAGGGGCCCTACGAGCAGTACTTC. Its protein is CASSLGQGPYEQYF.

The V gene is TRBV7-6, the J gene TRBJ2-1, with 7 bases fitting TRBD1. Germline V gene sequence: CDR1 SGHVS, CDR2 FNYEAQ. The CDR3 has 15 residues. J lost 5 bases, V lost 4 bases, and 8 bases had no gene match. The CDR3 coding sequence is TGTGCCAGCAGCTCCTCCGGGACAGCTCACAATGAGCAGTTCTTC. Translation gives CASSSSGTAHNEQFF.

This chain joins TRBV7-9 and TRBJ2-1; 9 bases agree with TRBD2. This CDR3 spans 15 amino acids. V trimming: 0 bases; J trimming: 8 bases; junction bases outside the gene matches: 5. The germline gives CDR1 SEHNR, CDR2 FQNEAQ (reference sequence). The CDR3 region is CASSLAPLAGYEQFF. The CDR3 bases are TGTGCCAGCAGCTTAGCGCCTCTAGCGGGGTATGAGCAGTTCTTC.

The chain employs TRBV5-6 and TRBJ1-1; the D gene is possibly TRBD1 (5 bases). CDR3 length equals 14 residues. Germline CDR1 is SGHDT and CDR2 is YYEEEE. The V end was cut by 3 bases, the J end by 7 bases, with 16 bases between. CDR3 residues: CASSYEQGLDEAFF. Written as DNA, the CDR3 is TGTGCCAGCAGCTATGAGCAGGGACTTGATGAAGCTTTCTTT.

V is TRBV15 and J is TRBJ2-5; 7 bases match TRBD1. Germline V gene data show CDR1 as LNHNV and CDR2 as YYDKDF (reference sequence). The V and J ends lost 1 base and 5 bases, in that order; junction bases with no gene match: 10. There are 16 residues in the CDR3. CDR3 sequence reads: CATSRGLGRGLETQYF. The CDR3 DNA follows: TGTGCCACCAGCAGAGGCCTTGGAAGGGGGCTGGAGACCCAGTACTTC.

This clone was counted a few times. The rearrangement joins TRBV5-4 to TRBJ2-7; the D is unclear. The germline V gene encodes CDR1 SGHNT and CDR2 YYREEE (reference sequence). The CDR3 loop spans 15 amino acids. Trimming removed 0 bases from V and 0 bases from J, with 10 bases in between. The DNA of the CDR3 is TGTGCCAGCAGCTTGGGTCCCTTAAGCTCCTACGAGCAGTACTTC. It is translated as CASSLGPLSSYEQYF.

V is TRBV6-5 and J is TRBJ2-7; D assignment may be TRBD1 or TRBD2 (5 bases each). This CDR3 contains 13 residues. Germline values: CDR1 MNHEY, CDR2 SVGAGI. V lost 7 bases, J lost 5 bases, and 15 bases lay in between. The CDR3 loop reads CASKARASHEQYF. CDR3 DNA sequence: TGTGCCAGCAAGGCCAGGGCTAGCCACGAGCAGTACTTC.

The V and J genes are TRBV5-6 and TRBJ2-3, with D maybe TRBD2 (6 bases). Trimming took 6 bases from V and 4 from J, leaving 15 bases between them. The CDR3 totals 14 residues. The germline CDR1 and CDR2 sequences are SGHDT and YYEEEE. The CDR3 spells CASTTQRVSDTQYF. Written as DNA, the CDR3 is TGTGCCAGCACGACTCAGCGGGTGTCAGATACGCAGTATTTT.

V usage is TRBV15 and J usage is TRBJ1-5, with no clear D. This CDR3 has 15 residues. CDR1 is LNHNV and CDR2 is YYDKDF in the germline V gene (reference sequence). Trimming took off 0 bases at V and 0 bases at J, with 6 bases between the two ends. The CDR3 nucleotides are TGTGCCACCAGCAGAGATGGAAGTAGCAATCAGCCCCAGCATTTT. It translates to CATSRDGSSNQPQHF. The entire variable domain, with the rest obtained from reference TRBV15 and TRBJ1-5, is as follows: DAMVIQNPRYQVTQFGKPVTLSCSQTLNHNVMYWYQQKSSQAPKLLFHYYDKDFNNEADTPDNFQSRRPNTSFCFLDIRSPGLGDTAMYLCATSRDGSSNQPQHFGDGTRLSIL.